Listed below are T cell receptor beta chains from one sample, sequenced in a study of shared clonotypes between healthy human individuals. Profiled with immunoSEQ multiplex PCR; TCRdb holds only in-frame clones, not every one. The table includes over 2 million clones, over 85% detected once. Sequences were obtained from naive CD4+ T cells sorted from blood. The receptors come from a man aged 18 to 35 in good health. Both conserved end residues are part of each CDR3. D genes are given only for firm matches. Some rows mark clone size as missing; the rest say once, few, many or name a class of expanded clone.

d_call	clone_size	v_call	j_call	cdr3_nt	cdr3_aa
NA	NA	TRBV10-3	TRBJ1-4	TGTGCCATCAGTGGTGGGGATGAAAAACTGTTTTTT	CAISGGDEKLFF
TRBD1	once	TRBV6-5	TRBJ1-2	TGTGCCAGCAGTCCCGGGACAGGGCTTAGGGGCTACACCTTC	CASSPGTGLRGYTF
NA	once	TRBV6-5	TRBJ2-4	TGTGCCAGCAGTTACGCAAGCGAAGGGAACATTCAGTACTTC	CASSYASEGNIQYF
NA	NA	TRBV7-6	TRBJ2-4	TGTGCCAGCAGCTTAGCCCCCTTCGTAGGACTAGCCAAAAACATTCAGTACTTC	CASSLAPFVGLAKNIQYF
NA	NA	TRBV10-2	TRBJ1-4	TGCGCCAGCAGTGAGTCGGGACCCCGGGACACCGAAAAACTGTTTTTT	CASSESGPRDTEKLFF
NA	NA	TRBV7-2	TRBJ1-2	TGTGCCAGCAGCTTTGACGTCTTCGGTGGCTACACCTTC	CASSFDVFGGYTF
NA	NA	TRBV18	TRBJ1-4	TGTGCCAGCTCACCTCCCGGGACACCTAATGAAAAACTGTTTTTT	CASSPPGTPNEKLFF
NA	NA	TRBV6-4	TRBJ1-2	TGTGCCCCCTCATCCGGACCGCCTGAGGAAATAGTTCGCTACACCTTC	CAPSSGPPEEIVRYTF
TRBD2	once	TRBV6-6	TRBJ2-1	TGTGCCAGCAGTTACTCGACTAGCGGGGGGCGCAATGAGCAGTTCTTC	CASSYSTSGGRNEQFF
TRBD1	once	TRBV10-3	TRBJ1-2	TGTGCCATCAGTTCGGACAGGAACTATGGCTACACCTTC	CAISSDRNYGYTF
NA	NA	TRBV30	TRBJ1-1	TGTGCCTGGTATACGATGCTGAACACTGAAGCTTTCTTT	CAWYTMLNTEAFF
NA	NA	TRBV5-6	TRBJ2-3	TGTGCCAGCAGCTCGTTACCAGATACGCAGTATTTT	CASSSLPDTQYF
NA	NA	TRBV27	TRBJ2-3	TGTGCCAGCGCTTGGATATCTAGCACAGATACGCAGTATTTT	CASAWISSTDTQYF
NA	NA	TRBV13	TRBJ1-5	TGTGCCAGCAGCTTATTCGCCGGTCCCCAGCATTTT	CASSLFAGPQHF
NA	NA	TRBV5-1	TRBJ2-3	TGCGCCAGCAGCTTGGAGGGACTTCACACAGATACGCAGTATTTT	CASSLEGLHTDTQYF
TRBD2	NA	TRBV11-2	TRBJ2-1	TGTGCCAGCAGCTTAGATCTAGGGCTAGCGGATGAGCAGTTCTTC	CASSLDLGLADEQFF
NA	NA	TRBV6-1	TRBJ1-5	TGTGCCAGCAGTGAAAGGATGAGGGACATGGGTAAGGGGGGTAATCAGCCCCAGCATTTT	CASSERMRDMGKGGNQPQHF
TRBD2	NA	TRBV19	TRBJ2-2	TGTGCCAGTAGTACTACTAGCGGGAGGGTAGCAACCGGGGAGCTGTTTTTT	CASSTTSGRVATGELFF
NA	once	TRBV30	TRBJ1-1	TGTGCCTGGAGTGAAAAGGGCCGGGACACTGAAGCTTTCTTT	CAWSEKGRDTEAFF
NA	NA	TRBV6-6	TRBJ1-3	TGTGCCAGCAGTCCTGAACAAGGGGCTGAAAACACCATATATTTT	CASSPEQGAENTIYF
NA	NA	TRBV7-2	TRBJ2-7	TGTGCCAGCAGCTTAATAATTGGGAACGAGCAGTACTTC	CASSLIIGNEQYF
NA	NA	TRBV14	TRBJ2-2	TGTGCCAGCGGGACGGTTAACACCGGGGAGCTGTTTTTT	CASGTVNTGELFF
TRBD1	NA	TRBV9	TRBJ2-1	TGTGCCAGCAGCGTAACCGGGACAGGGGGCTATAATGAGCAGTTCTTC	CASSVTGTGGYNEQFF
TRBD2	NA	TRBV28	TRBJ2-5	TGTGCCAGCAGCCTTGGAGCGGGGGGGCGCGAGACCCAGTACTTC	CASSLGAGGRETQYF
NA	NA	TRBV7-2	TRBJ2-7	TGTGCCAGCAGCTCCGGGACTGCCGCTGAGCAGTACTTC	CASSSGTAAEQYF
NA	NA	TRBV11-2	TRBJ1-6	TGTGCCAGCAGCGTCACGGGACTAATTAATTCACCCCTCCACTTT	CASSVTGLINSPLHF
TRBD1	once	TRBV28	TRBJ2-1	TGTGCCAGCAGTGGTCTAGTGGGACAGGGGTACAATGAGCAGTTCTTC	CASSGLVGQGYNEQFF
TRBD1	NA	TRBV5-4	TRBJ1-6	TGTGCCAGCAGCAAGGACAGGGTGAATTCACCCCTCCACTTT	CASSKDRVNSPLHF
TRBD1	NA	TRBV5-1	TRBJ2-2	TGCGCCAGCAGCTTGATGGGACAGGGAAACACCGGGGAGCTGTTTTTT	CASSLMGQGNTGELFF
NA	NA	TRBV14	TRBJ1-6	TGTGCCAGCAGCCAAGTGACAGGATATAATTCACCCCTCCACTTT	CASSQVTGYNSPLHF
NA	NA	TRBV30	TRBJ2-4	TGTGCCTGGACAGCTCAGGGGTTGGCCAAAAACATTCAGTACTTC	CAWTAQGLAKNIQYF
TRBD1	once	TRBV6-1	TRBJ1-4	TGTGCCAGCAGAGGACAGGGGGGTAATGAAAAACTGTTTTTT	CASRGQGGNEKLFF
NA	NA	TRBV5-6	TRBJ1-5	TGTGCCAGCAGCTTCAGGGACAGCAATCAGCCCCAGCATTTT	CASSFRDSNQPQHF
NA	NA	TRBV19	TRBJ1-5	TGTGCCAGTAGTAACCCGCAGGTTAATCAGCCCCAGCATTTT	CASSNPQVNQPQHF